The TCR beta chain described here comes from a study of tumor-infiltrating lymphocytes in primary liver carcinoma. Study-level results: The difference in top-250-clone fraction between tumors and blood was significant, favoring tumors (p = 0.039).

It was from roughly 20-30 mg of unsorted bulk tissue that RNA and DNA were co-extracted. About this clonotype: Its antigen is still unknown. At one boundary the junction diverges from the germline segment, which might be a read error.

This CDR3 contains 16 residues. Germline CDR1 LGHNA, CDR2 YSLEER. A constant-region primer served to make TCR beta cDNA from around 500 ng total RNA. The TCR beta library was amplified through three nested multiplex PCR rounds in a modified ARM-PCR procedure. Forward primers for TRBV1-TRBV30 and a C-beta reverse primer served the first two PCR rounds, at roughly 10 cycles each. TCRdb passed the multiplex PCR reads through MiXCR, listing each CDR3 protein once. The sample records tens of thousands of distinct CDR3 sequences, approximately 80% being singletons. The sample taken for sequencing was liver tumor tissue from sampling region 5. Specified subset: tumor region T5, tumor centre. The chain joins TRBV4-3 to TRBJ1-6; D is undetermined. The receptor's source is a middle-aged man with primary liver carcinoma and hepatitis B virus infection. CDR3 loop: CASSQALTVDNSPHYF. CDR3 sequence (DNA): TGCGCCAGCAGCCAAGCACTAACCGTCGATAATTCACCCCACTACTTT.